These T cell receptor beta chains were read from a single sample in a study of blood T cell repertoires in COVID-19. Profiling relied on immunoSEQ multiplex PCR, and the TCRdb table lists in-frame clones only, not all of them. The sample records 140,000 to 150,000 clones, less than 90% being singletons. Sequencing input: peripheral blood. The receptors here all came from a human donor in a cohort sampled during active COVID-19. The CDR3 runs from the conserved cysteine through the conserved F or W. D genes are given only for firm matches. Where a row states a size, it is once, few, many or the class of an expanded clone; other rows omit it.

clone size: NA
D gene: NA
J gene: TRBJ2-2
V gene: TRBV15
CDR3 protein: CATSRGSTVNTGELFF
CDR3 DNA: TGTGCCACCAGCAGAGGGTCGACAGTGAACACCGGGGAGCTGTTTTTT

clone size: NA
D gene: TRBD1
J gene: TRBJ2-7
V gene: TRBV18
CDR3 protein: CASSPGGQGVEQYF
CDR3 DNA: TGTGCCAGCTCACCAGGGGGACAGGGGGTCGAGCAGTACTTC

clone size: NA
D gene: NA
J gene: TRBJ1-2
V gene: TRBV21-1
CDR3 protein: CASSRETGTGGCGYTF
CDR3 DNA: TGTGCCAGCAGCAGAGAAACCGGGACAGGGGGCTGTGGCTACACCTTC

clone size: NA
D gene: TRBD1
J gene: TRBJ1-3
V gene: TRBV28
CDR3 protein: CASTASGQSTGNTIYF
CDR3 DNA: TGTGCCAGCACTGCTTCGGGACAGTCGACTGGAAACACCATATATTTT

clone size: NA
D gene: TRBD1
J gene: TRBJ1-2
V gene: TRBV28
CDR3 protein: CASSLGTAWGPGYTF
CDR3 DNA: TGTGCCAGCAGTTTAGGGACAGCTTGGGGTCCTGGCTACACCTTC

clone size: NA
D gene: TRBD1
J gene: TRBJ1-1
V gene: TRBV19
CDR3 protein: CASSIDPPGGTEAFF
CDR3 DNA: TGTGCCAGTAGTATAGACCCTCCAGGGGGCACTGAAGCTTTCTTT

clone size: NA
D gene: TRBD1
J gene: TRBJ2-4
V gene: TRBV3-1/TRBV3-2
CDR3 protein: CASTLDRGLAKNIQYF
CDR3 DNA: TGTGCCAGCACCCTAGACAGGGGCCTAGCCAAAAACATTCAGTACTTC

clone size: few
D gene: TRBD2
J gene: TRBJ2-5
V gene: TRBV5-4
CDR3 protein: CASSTGTSGVRETQYF
CDR3 DNA: TGTGCCAGCAGCACCGGGACTAGCGGGGTACGGGAGACCCAGTACTTC

clone size: NA
D gene: TRBD1
J gene: TRBJ1-5
V gene: TRBV3-1/TRBV3-2
CDR3 protein: CASSRDRGRQPQHF
CDR3 DNA: TGTGCCAGCAGCCGTGACAGGGGGCGGCAGCCCCAGCATTTT

clone size: NA
D gene: NA
J gene: TRBJ1-4
V gene: TRBV5-6
CDR3 protein: CASSLAPTDLNEKLFF
CDR3 DNA: TGTGCCAGCAGCTTGGCCCCAACAGATCTTAATGAAAAACTGTTTTTT

clone size: once
D gene: NA
J gene: TRBJ1-6
V gene: TRBV9
CDR3 protein: CASSPTTSYNSPLHF
CDR3 DNA: TGTGCCAGCAGCCCCACGACATCTTATAATTCACCCCTCCACTTT

clone size: NA
D gene: NA
J gene: TRBJ1-1
V gene: TRBV2
CDR3 protein: CASSEGPPAGGGNTEAFF
CDR3 DNA: TGTGCCAGCAGTGAAGGTCCCCCCGCGGGGGGAGGGAACACTGAAGCTTTCTTT

clone size: NA
D gene: TRBD1
J gene: TRBJ2-7
V gene: TRBV10-3
CDR3 protein: CAISEGQESYEQYF
CDR3 DNA: TGTGCCATCAGTGAGGGACAGGAGTCCTACGAGCAGTACTTC

clone size: NA
D gene: TRBD1
J gene: TRBJ1-2
V gene: TRBV11-3
CDR3 protein: CASSLGRQGYGYTF
CDR3 DNA: TGTGCCAGCAGCTTAGGGAGACAGGGCTATGGCTACACCTTC

clone size: NA
D gene: TRBD2
J gene: TRBJ2-3
V gene: TRBV2
CDR3 protein: CASRLAGGPPDTQYF
CDR3 DNA: TGTGCCAGCAGACTAGCGGGGGGTCCCCCAGATACGCAGTATTTT

clone size: NA
D gene: NA
J gene: TRBJ2-1
V gene: TRBV12-3/TRBV12-4
CDR3 protein: CASRGPGVNEQFF
CDR3 DNA: TGTGCCAGCAGGGGCCCGGGGGTAAATGAGCAGTTCTTC

clone size: NA
D gene: NA
J gene: TRBJ1-5
V gene: TRBV7-2
CDR3 protein: CASSHDRNQPQHF
CDR3 DNA: TGTGCCAGCAGCCATGACAGGAATCAGCCCCAGCATTTT

clone size: NA
D gene: TRBD1
J gene: TRBJ2-3
V gene: TRBV6-5
CDR3 protein: CASSITGGSDTQYF
CDR3 DNA: TGTGCCAGCAGTATCACAGGGGGCTCAGATACGCAGTATTTT

clone size: NA
D gene: TRBD2
J gene: TRBJ2-7
V gene: TRBV4-3
CDR3 protein: CASSQVLAGVHEQYF
CDR3 DNA: TGCGCCAGCAGCCAAGTCCTAGCGGGGGTCCACGAGCAGTACTTC

clone size: few
D gene: NA
J gene: TRBJ1-1
V gene: TRBV6-6
CDR3 protein: CASSSGTLNTEAFF
CDR3 DNA: TGTGCCAGCAGTTCCGGGACACTGAACACTGAAGCTTTCTTT

clone size: once
D gene: NA
J gene: TRBJ1-4
V gene: TRBV27
CDR3 protein: CASSLKGLANEKLFF
CDR3 DNA: TGTGCCAGCAGTTTAAAGGGGTTGGCTAATGAAAAACTGTTTTTT

clone size: NA
D gene: TRBD2
J gene: TRBJ2-6
V gene: TRBV5-4
CDR3 protein: CASSVSGGALSGANVLTF
CDR3 DNA: TGTGCCAGCAGCGTTAGCGGGGGGGCCCTATCTGGGGCCAACGTCCTGACTTTC

clone size: NA
D gene: NA
J gene: TRBJ1-2
V gene: TRBV28
CDR3 protein: CASSPEGRRGYTF
CDR3 DNA: TGTGCCAGCAGCCCGGAAGGGAGGAGAGGCTACACCTTC

clone size: NA
D gene: TRBD2
J gene: TRBJ2-3
V gene: TRBV7-2
CDR3 protein: CASSSSGGARTDTQYF
CDR3 DNA: TGTGCCAGCAGCTCTAGCGGGGGGGCCCGCACAGATACGCAGTATTTT

clone size: once
D gene: TRBD2
J gene: TRBJ2-4
V gene: TRBV5-1
CDR3 protein: CASSLVAGGRLAKNIQYF
CDR3 DNA: TGCGCCAGCAGCTTGGTTGCGGGGGGTCGACTAGCCAAAAACATTCAGTACTTC

clone size: NA
D gene: NA
J gene: TRBJ2-1
V gene: TRBV11-3
CDR3 protein: CASSLGGSEPYNEQFF
CDR3 DNA: TGTGCCAGCAGCCTTGGGGGGTCGGAGCCCTACAATGAGCAGTTCTTC

clone size: NA
D gene: NA
J gene: TRBJ1-5
V gene: TRBV10-3
CDR3 protein: CAISEGASNQPQHF
CDR3 DNA: TGTGCCATCAGTGAGGGGGCAAGCAATCAGCCCCAGCATTTT

clone size: NA
D gene: NA
J gene: TRBJ1-3
V gene: TRBV28
CDR3 protein: CASSLGGPFSGNTIYF
CDR3 DNA: TGTGCCAGCAGTTTAGGGGGCCCATTCTCTGGAAACACCATATATTTT

clone size: few
D gene: NA
J gene: TRBJ1-1
V gene: TRBV4-1
CDR3 protein: CASSQRTEAFF
CDR3 DNA: TGCGCCAGCAGCCAACGTACTGAAGCTTTCTTT

clone size: NA
D gene: TRBD1
J gene: TRBJ1-1
V gene: TRBV4-3
CDR3 protein: CASSQVDRAHTEAFF
CDR3 DNA: TGCGCCAGCAGCCAGGTGGACAGGGCGCACACTGAAGCTTTCTTT

clone size: NA
D gene: NA
J gene: TRBJ1-4
V gene: TRBV27
CDR3 protein: CASSLIGSNEKLFF
CDR3 DNA: TGTGCCAGCAGTTTAATCGGGTCTAATGAAAAACTGTTTTTT

clone size: once
D gene: NA
J gene: TRBJ2-3
V gene: TRBV5-1
CDR3 protein: CASSFPGPAADTQYF
CDR3 DNA: TGCGCCAGCAGCTTTCCAGGTCCGGCTGCAGATACGCAGTATTTT

clone size: NA
D gene: TRBD1
J gene: TRBJ2-7
V gene: TRBV5-8
CDR3 protein: CASNAGNRGAYEQYF
CDR3 DNA: TGTGCCAGCAACGCCGGGAACAGGGGTGCCTACGAGCAGTACTTC